This passage covers 26 T cell receptor beta chains from one sample sequenced in a study of T cell responses to AZD1222 COVID-19 vaccine. Libraries were prepared by immunoSEQ multiplex PCR; TCRdb keeps only in-frame clonotypes and omits some of them. Of 120,000 or so clones in the sample, 70% to 85% were seen once. Material: peripheral blood, obtained 28 days after the second AZD1222 dose. The source is an adult who received the AZD1222 COVID-19 vaccine.

This clone was counted between two and nine times. CDR3 coding DNA: TGTGCCAGCAGCGTACAAGGCCTAAAAAATCAGCCCCAGCATTTT. Amino acid sequence: CASSVQGLKNQPQHF. This chain connects TRBV9 to TRBJ1-5; D is ambiguous. In germline, CDR1 is SGDLS, CDR2 YYNGEE. The CDR3 loop spans 15 amino acids. V lost 1 base and J 4 bases, leaving 12 bases between the germline ends.

This rearrangement joins TRBV27 to TRBJ1-5; maybe TRBD1 (5 bases). Per the germline V gene, CDR1 is MNHEY and CDR2 is SMNVEV (reference sequence). The CDR3 spans 13 residues. Trimming took off 5 bases at V and 9 bases at J, with 14 bases between the two ends. The CDR3 bases are TGTGCCAGCAGTACATCAGGGCTTCGGCCCCAGCATTTT. This translates into CASSTSGLRPQHF.

This chain uses TRBV10-1 with TRBJ2-3; D not resolved. The ends were cut back, 3 bases at V and 4 bases at J, with 11 bases in the middle. The CDR3 loop spans 14 amino acids. Germline assignment: CDR1 WNHNN and CDR2 SYGVQD (reference sequence). The CDR3 nucleotides read TGCGCCAGCAGTGACGGCAATTCTCCAGATACGCAGTATTTT. Its translation: CASSDGNSPDTQYF.

This chain connects TRBV7-8 to TRBJ1-5; D gene unclear. Per the germline V gene, CDR1 is SGHVS and CDR2 is FQNEAQ. This CDR3 contains 15 residues. The V end was cut by 5 bases, the J end by 6 bases, with 17 bases between. In DNA, the CDR3 is TGTGCCAGCAGCCCGGGAGCGCCCTCGGGTCAGCCCCAGCATTTT. Translated, it gives CASSPGAPSGQPQHF.

The J gene is TRBJ2-7, the V gene TRBV7-2; D is perhaps TRBD1 (6 bases). This CDR3 spans 19 amino acids. Germline V gene data show CDR1 as SGHTA and CDR2 as FQGNSA. V dropped 2 bases and J dropped 0 bases, with 23 bases sitting between them. This CDR3 is CASSLRTHDQGRGSYEQYF. CDR3 nucleotide sequence: TGTGCCAGCAGCTTAAGGACACACGATCAAGGCAGGGGCTCCTACGAGCAGTACTTC.

This chain uses TRBV7-2 with TRBJ1-1, with D possibly TRBD1 on 5 matching bases. The germline V gene has CDR1 SGHTA and CDR2 FQGNSA. CDR3 size: 13 residues. V lost 3 bases to trimming and J lost 6 bases, with 11 bases between them. The CDR3 spells CASSFGRGAEAFF. The CDR3 DNA reads TGTGCCAGCAGCTTCGGTAGGGGCGCTGAAGCTTTCTTT.

CDR3 sequence (DNA): TGTGCCAGCAGCTCTCCACGTGGACAGGGCCTAAATTCACCCCTCCACTTT. Its protein product is CASSSPRGQGLNSPLHF. The rearrangement uses TRBV5-4 and TRBJ1-6, with 8 bases fitting TRBD1. CDR1 and CDR2 (germline): SGHNT, YYREEE (reference sequence). The V segment lost 3 bases and the J segment 7 bases; nucleotides outside the gene matches: 12. This CDR3 spans 17 amino acids.

This chain uses TRBV19 with TRBJ1-3; no definite D call. Trimming shortened V by 3 bases and J by 4 bases, and 7 bases separated the two germline ends. Germline CDR1 LNHDA, CDR2 SQIVND (reference sequence). This CDR3 has 13 residues. CDR3 protein: CASSIRDGNTIYF. Written as DNA, the CDR3 is TGTGCCAGTAGTATCCGCGACGGAAACACCATATATTTT.

The J gene is TRBJ2-2, the V gene TRBV7-2; D is unclear. The CDR3 is 14 residues long. The germline CDR1 and CDR2 sequences are SGHTA and FQGNSA. Trimming removed 2 bases at V and 6 bases at J, with 10 bases between. The CDR3 nucleotides are TGTGCCAGCAGCTTATTGGGTGCGGCCGGGGAGCTGTTTTTT. It translates to CASSLLGAAGELFF.

The gene calls are TRBV3-1 (or the pseudogene TRBV3-2) and TRBJ1-1; D is unresolved. V was shortened by 7 bases and J by 2 bases, with 14 bases between the two germline ends. Per germline, CDR1 LGHDT and CDR2 YNNKEL (reference sequence). The CDR3 is 14 residues long. CDR3 sequence reads: CASTSPGSNTEAFF. The CDR3 coding sequence is TGTGCCAGCACTTCCCCGGGGAGCAACACTGAAGCTTTCTTT.

V is TRBV6-4 and J is TRBJ2-1, with 8 bases aligning to TRBD2. CDR3 length: 14 residues. Trimming at V came to 3 bases and at J to 7 bases, leaving 5 bases not matched to a gene. CDR1 is MRHNA and CDR2 is SNTAGT in the germline V gene. CDR3 sequence: CASSEGGGSNEQFF. For the CDR3, the DNA is TGTGCCAGCAGTGAGGGCGGGGGGTCGAATGAGCAGTTCTTC.

V and J are TRBV28 and TRBJ1-1, with no clear D. The V end lost 11 bases, the J end lost 1 base, and 8 bases lay between the germline ends. CDR1 MDHEN and CDR2 SYDVKM come from the germline V gene. This CDR3 is built from 11 residues. The CDR3 nucleotides are TGTGCCCTATGGACGAACACTGAAGCTTTCTTT. Amino acid sequence: CALWTNTEAFF.

The V and J genes are TRBV4-3 and TRBJ1-5; D is unclear. The CDR3 has 17 amino acids. The V end was cut by 1 base, the J end by 0 bases, with 13 bases between. The germline V gene encodes CDR1 LGHNA and CDR2 YSLEER. CDR3 bases: TGCGCCAGCAGCCAAGGCCCCATAGGATATAGCAATCAGCCCCAGCATTTT. This sequence encodes CASSQGPIGYSNQPQHF.

The rearrangement uses TRBV7-3 and TRBJ2-7; D remains ambiguous. Looked up from germline, CDR1 is SGHTA and CDR2 is FQGTGA. The CDR3 is 14 residues long. The V gene lost 2 bases and the J gene lost 2 bases, with 10 bases spanning the gap. The CDR3 loop reads CASSLAGPAYEQYF. The CDR3 DNA reads TGTGCCAGCAGCTTAGCAGGACCGGCCTACGAGCAGTACTTC.

The gene calls are TRBV7-2 and TRBJ2-1; 12 bases are shared with TRBD1. This CDR3 contains 17 residues. The V gene's germline CDR1 is SGHTA and CDR2 FQGNSA. Trimming at V came to 0 bases and at J to 7 bases, leaving 7 bases not matched to a gene. In nucleotides, the CDR3 is TGTGCCAGCAGCTTAGCCCTGGGACAGGGGGCGCGGAATGAGCAGTTCTTC. As protein: CASSLALGQGARNEQFF.

The CDR3 bases are TGTGCCAGCAGCCGCTCCCCCAAGTGGAGGGGAGGGGGCACTGAAGCTTTCTTT. It yields the protein CASSRSPKWRGGGTEAFF. The chain combines TRBV3-1 (or the pseudogene TRBV3-2) with TRBJ1-1; D might be TRBD1 (6 bases). With 4 bases removed from V and 4 bases from J, the gap between germline ends came to 25 bases. This CDR3 spans 18 amino acids. Germline CDR1 and CDR2: LGHDT and YNNKEL (reference sequence).

This sequence joins TRBV6-6 and TRBJ1-3; D not certain. Germline-derived CDR1 and CDR2 are MNHNY and SVGAGI (reference sequence). V was shortened by 2 bases and J by 7 bases, with 9 bases between the two germline ends. This CDR3 is built from 13 residues. The CDR3 bases are TGTGCCAGCAGTTACGGGGAGACCAACACCATATATTTT. This gives the protein CASSYGETNTIYF.

V and J are TRBV9 and TRBJ1-5, with 10 bases matching TRBD1. V shed 0 bases and J 5 bases; nucleotides not matched to a gene: 2. Germline-derived CDR1 and CDR2 are SGDLS and YYNGEE. The CDR3 extends over 15 amino acids. For the CDR3, the DNA is TGTGCCAGCAGCGTAGAGGGACAGGGGCATCAGCCCCAGCATTTT. Residues: CASSVEGQGHQPQHF.

This rearrangement joins TRBV3-1 (or the pseudogene TRBV3-2) to TRBJ1-1; D is uncertain. The CDR3 covers 14 residues. In germline, CDR1 is LGHDT, CDR2 YNNKEL (reference sequence). V shed 3 bases and J shed 8 bases, with 16 bases lying between them. The CDR3 nucleotides read TGTGCCAGCAGCCAGCCTCAGAACCGGTTCGAAGCTTTCTTT. Encoded protein: CASSQPQNRFEAFF.

The chain uses TRBV18 and TRBJ1-2, with 9 bases matching TRBD1. Germline loops: CDR1 KGHSH, CDR2 LQKENI. Trimming at V came to 3 bases and at J to 5 bases, leaving 7 bases not matched to a gene. CDR3 length equals 15 residues. CDR3 sequence (DNA): TGTGCCAGCTCACCCGAGGGTGGACAGGGGTATGGCTACACCTTC. This translates into CASSPEGGQGYGYTF. Full variable domain (rest looked up from reference TRBV18 and TRBJ1-2): NAGVMQNPRHLVRRRGQEARLRCSPMKGHSHVYWYRQLPEEGLKFMVYLQKENIIDESGMPKERFSAEFPKEGPSILRIQQVVRGDSAAYFCASSPEGGQGYGYTFGSGTRLTVV.

The V call is TRBV28, the J call TRBJ1-1, with D maybe TRBD1 (6 bases). From germline, CDR1 is MDHEN and CDR2 SYDVKM. V shed 10 bases and J shed 5 bases, with 26 bases lying between them. This CDR3 contains 16 residues. The CDR3 loop reads CANQPSGGAERTEAFF. The DNA for the CDR3 is TGTGCCAACCAACCCAGCGGGGGGGCCGAGCGGACTGAAGCTTTCTTT.

The V gene is TRBV5-1, the J gene TRBJ2-7; D is perhaps TRBD1 or TRBD2 (6 bases each). Germline assignment: CDR1 SGHRS and CDR2 YFSETQ. Trimming took 3 bases from V and 5 from J, leaving 15 bases between them. CDR3 length: 14 residues. CDR3 sequence: CASSSGAGRHEQYF. CDR3 bases: TGCGCCAGCAGCTCGGGGGCAGGGAGGCACGAGCAGTACTTC.

For the CDR3, the DNA is TGCGCCAGCAGCCAAGATGGCCCCGGGGGGCGCGAGCAGTACTTC. Its protein product is CASSQDGPGGREQYF. The chain joins TRBV4-3 to TRBJ2-7; perhaps TRBD2 as D (7 bases). The CDR3 spans 15 residues. Germline V gene lookup returns CDR1 LGHNA and CDR2 YSLEER. V was pared by 0 bases and J by 6 bases, with 15 bases between.

The V call is TRBV24-1, the J call TRBJ2-5, with D unclear. V was shortened by 7 bases and J by 3 bases, with 11 bases between the two germline ends. Germline values: CDR1 KGHDR, CDR2 SFDVKD. This CDR3 comprises 13 residues. This CDR3 reads CATSDSWEETQYF. For the CDR3, the DNA is TGTGCCACCAGCGACTCTTGGGAAGAGACCCAGTACTTC.

This clone was detected once. The gene calls are TRBV28 and TRBJ1-1, with D hard to call. CDR3 length: 12 amino acids. V was clipped by 3 bases and J by 6 bases, with 8 bases between them. Germline V CDR1 and CDR2: MDHEN, SYDVKM. CDR3 residues: CASSLNEAEAFF. The CDR3 nucleotides are TGTGCCAGCAGTTTGAATGAGGCTGAAGCTTTCTTT.

The chain carries TRBV5-1 and TRBJ2-5; D not resolved. CDR1 and CDR2 (germline): SGHRS, YFSETQ. The germline V and J ends were trimmed by 4 bases and 7 bases, with 8 bases remaining between them. This CDR3 contains 11 residues. The CDR3 protein is CASSLPGTQYF. CDR3 in DNA: TGCGCCAGCAGCCTTCCTGGGACCCAGTACTTC.